This T cell receptor beta chain appears in the sequencing data of a study of blood T cell repertoires in COVID-19. Study information: Spain, Italy and the United States supplied samples that represented acute and convalescent COVID-19.

Method: immunoSEQ multiplex PCR; TCRdb's copy keeps in-frame clones and lacks some. The sample has roughly 15,000 clones, 83% seen once; the top ten hold 24%. Germline V lookup: CDR1 DFQATT, CDR2 SNEGSKA (reference sequence). The CDR3 is 13 amino acids. V was cut by 3 bases and J by 4 bases, with 11 bases left in between. Source material: peripheral blood. The chain recombines TRBV20-1 with TRBJ2-3; tentative D call: TRBD2 (7 bases). The receptor's source is an older woman with acute or convalescent COVID-19. The CDR3 nucleotides are TGCAGTGCTAGTTGGGGGGGCGCAGATACGCAGTATTTT. It translates to CSASWGGADTQYF.